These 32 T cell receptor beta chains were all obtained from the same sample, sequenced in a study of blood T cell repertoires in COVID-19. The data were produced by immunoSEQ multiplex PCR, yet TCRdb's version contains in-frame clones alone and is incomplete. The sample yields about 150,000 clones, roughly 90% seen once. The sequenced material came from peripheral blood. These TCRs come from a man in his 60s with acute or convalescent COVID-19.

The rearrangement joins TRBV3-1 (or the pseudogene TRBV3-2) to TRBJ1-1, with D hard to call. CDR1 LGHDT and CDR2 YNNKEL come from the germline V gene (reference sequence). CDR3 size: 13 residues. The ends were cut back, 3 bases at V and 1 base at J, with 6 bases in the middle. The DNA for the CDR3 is TGTGCCAGCAGCCAGGCAGAGAACACTGAAGCTTTCTTT. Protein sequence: CASSQAENTEAFF.

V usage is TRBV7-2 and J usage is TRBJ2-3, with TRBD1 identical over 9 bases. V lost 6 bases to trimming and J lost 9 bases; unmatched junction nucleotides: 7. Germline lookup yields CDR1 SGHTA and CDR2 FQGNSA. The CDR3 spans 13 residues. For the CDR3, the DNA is TGTGCCAGCAGTACGGACAGGGGAGGAACGCAGTATTTT. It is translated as CASSTDRGGTQYF.

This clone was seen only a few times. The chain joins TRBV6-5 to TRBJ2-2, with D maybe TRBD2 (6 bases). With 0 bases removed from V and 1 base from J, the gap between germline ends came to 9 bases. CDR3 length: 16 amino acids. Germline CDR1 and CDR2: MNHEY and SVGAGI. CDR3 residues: CASSYSEGGNTGELFF. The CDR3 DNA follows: TGTGCCAGCAGTTACTCGGAGGGCGGGAACACCGGGGAGCTGTTTTTT.

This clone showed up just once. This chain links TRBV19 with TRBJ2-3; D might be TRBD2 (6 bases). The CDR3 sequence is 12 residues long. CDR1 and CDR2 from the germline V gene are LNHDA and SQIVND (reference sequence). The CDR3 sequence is CAAGTGTDTQYF. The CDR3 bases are TGTGCTGCGGGGACCGGCACAGATACGCAGTATTTT.

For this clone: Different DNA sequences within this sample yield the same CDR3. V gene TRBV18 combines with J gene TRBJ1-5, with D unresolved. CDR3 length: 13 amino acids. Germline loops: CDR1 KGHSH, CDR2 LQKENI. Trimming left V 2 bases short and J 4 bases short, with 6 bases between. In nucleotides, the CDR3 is TGTGCCAGCTCACCAGGGCAGAATCAGCCCCAGCATTTT. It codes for CASSPGQNQPQHF.

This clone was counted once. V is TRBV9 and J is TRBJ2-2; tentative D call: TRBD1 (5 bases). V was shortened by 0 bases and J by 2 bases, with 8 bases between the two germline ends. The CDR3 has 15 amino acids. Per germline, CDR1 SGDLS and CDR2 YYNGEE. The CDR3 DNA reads TGTGCCAGCAGCGTAGGAGACAGCAACACCGGGGAGCTGTTTTTT. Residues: CASSVGDSNTGELFF.

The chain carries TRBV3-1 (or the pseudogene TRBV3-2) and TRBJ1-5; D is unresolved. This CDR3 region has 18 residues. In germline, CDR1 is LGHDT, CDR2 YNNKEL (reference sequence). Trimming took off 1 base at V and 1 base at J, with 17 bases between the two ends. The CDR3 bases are TGTGCCAGCAGCCAAGGGGAGGCAGCAGGAGAAAGCAATCAGCCCCAGCATTTT. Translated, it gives CASSQGEAAGESNQPQHF.

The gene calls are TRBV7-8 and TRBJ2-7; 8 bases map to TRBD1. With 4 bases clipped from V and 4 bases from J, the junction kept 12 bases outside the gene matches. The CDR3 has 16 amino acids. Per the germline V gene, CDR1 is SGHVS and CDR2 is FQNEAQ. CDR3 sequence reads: CASSSQGAHSRYEQYF. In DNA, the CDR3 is TGTGCCAGCAGCTCGCAGGGGGCCCATTCTAGATACGAGCAGTACTTC.

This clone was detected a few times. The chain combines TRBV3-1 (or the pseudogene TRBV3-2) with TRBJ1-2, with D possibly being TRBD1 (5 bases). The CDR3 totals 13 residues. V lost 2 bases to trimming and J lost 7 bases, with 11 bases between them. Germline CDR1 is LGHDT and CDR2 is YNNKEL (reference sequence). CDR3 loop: CASSQRQNTGYTF. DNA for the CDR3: TGTGCCAGCAGCCAACGACAGAACACTGGCTACACCTTC.

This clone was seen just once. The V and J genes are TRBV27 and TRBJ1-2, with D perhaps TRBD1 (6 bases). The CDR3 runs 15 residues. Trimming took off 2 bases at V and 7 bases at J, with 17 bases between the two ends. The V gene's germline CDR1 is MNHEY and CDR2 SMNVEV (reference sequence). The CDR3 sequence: CASSLSFSGVSGYTF. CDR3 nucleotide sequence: TGTGCCAGCAGTTTAAGTTTTTCAGGGGTCAGTGGCTACACCTTC.

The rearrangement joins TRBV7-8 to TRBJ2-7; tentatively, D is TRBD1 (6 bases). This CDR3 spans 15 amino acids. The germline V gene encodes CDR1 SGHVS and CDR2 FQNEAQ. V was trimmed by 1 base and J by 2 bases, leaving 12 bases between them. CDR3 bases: TGTGCCAGCAGCTTAGTGGACAGTTTGACCTACGAGCAGTACTTC. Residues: CASSLVDSLTYEQYF.

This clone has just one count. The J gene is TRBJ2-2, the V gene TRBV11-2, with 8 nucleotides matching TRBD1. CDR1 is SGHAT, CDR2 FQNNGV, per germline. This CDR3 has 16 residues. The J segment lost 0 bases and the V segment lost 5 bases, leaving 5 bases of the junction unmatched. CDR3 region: CASSRWTGTNTGELFF. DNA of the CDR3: TGTGCCAGCAGCAGATGGACAGGGACGAACACCGGGGAGCTGTTTTTT.

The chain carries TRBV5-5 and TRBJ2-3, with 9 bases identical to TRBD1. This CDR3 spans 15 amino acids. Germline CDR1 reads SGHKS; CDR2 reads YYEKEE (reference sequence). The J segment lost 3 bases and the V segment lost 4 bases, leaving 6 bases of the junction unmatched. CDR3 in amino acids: CASSPTGGWTDTQYF. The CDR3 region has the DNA TGTGCCAGCAGCCCAACAGGGGGCTGGACAGATACGCAGTATTTT.

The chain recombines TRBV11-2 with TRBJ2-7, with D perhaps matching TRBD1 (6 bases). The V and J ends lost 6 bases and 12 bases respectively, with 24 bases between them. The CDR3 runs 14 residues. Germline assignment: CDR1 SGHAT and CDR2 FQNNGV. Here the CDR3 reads CASRPTGSPEALYF. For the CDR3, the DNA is TGTGCCAGCAGACCTACAGGGAGCCCGGAAGCTTTGTACTTC. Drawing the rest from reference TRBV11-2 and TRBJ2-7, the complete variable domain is EAGVAQSPRYKIIEKRQSVAFWCNPISGHATLYWYQQILGQGPKLLIQFQNNGVVDDSQLPKDRFSAERLKGVDSTLKIQPAKLEDSAVYLCASRPTGSPEALYFGPGTRLTVT.

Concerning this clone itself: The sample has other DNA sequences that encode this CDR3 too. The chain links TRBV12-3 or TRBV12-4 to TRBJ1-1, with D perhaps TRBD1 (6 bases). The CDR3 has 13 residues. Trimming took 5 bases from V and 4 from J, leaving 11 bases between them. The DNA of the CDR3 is TGTGCCAGCAGTCTAGGGGGGGTCACTGAAGCTTTCTTT. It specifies CASSLGGVTEAFF.

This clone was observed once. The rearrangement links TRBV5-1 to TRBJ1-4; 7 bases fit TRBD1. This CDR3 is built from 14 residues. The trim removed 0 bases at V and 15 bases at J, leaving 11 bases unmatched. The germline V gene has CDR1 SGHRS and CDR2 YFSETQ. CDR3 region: CASSLATGADKMFF. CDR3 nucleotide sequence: TGCGCCAGCAGCTTGGCCACAGGGGCGGATAAAATGTTTTTT. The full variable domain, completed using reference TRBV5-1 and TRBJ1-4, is KAGVTQTPRYLIKTRGQQVTLSCSPISGHRSVSWYQQTPGQGLQFLFEYFSETQRNKGNFPGRFSGRQFSNSRSEMNVSTLELGDSALYLCASSLATGADKMFFGSGTQLSVL.

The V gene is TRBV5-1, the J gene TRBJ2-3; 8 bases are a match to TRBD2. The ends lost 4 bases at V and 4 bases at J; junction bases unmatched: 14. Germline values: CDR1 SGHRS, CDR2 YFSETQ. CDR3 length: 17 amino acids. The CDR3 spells CASSLGLVSVVADTQYF. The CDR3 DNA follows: TGCGCCAGCAGCCTGGGACTAGTATCGGTTGTCGCAGATACGCAGTATTTT. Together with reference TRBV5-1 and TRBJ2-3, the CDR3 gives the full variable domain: KAGVTQTPRYLIKTRGQQVTLSCSPISGHRSVSWYQQTPGQGLQFLFEYFSETQRNKGNFPGRFSGRQFSNSRSEMNVSTLELGDSALYLCASSLGLVSVVADTQYFGPGTRLTVL.

This CDR3 reads CASSLGQGVYEKLFF. DNA for the CDR3: TGTGCCAGCAGCTTAGGGCAGGGGGTCTATGAAAAACTGTTTTTT. The chain recombines TRBV7-9 with TRBJ1-4, with TRBD1 identical over 7 bases. Trimming removed 1 base from V and 6 bases from J; junction bases left unmatched: 5. This CDR3 region has 15 residues. Germline CDR1 SEHNR, CDR2 FQNEAQ (reference sequence).

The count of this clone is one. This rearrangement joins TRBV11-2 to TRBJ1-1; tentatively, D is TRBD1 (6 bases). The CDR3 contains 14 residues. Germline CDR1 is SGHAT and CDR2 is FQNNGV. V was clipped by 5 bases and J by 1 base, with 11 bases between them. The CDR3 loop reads CASSVGQRNTEAFF. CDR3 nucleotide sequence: TGTGCCAGCAGCGTCGGACAGAGGAACACTGAAGCTTTCTTT.

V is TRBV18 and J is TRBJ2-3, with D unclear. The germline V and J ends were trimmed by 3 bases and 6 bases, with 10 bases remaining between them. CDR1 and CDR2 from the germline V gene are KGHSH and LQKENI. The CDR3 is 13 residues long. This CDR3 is CASSPSRVDTQYF. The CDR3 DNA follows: TGTGCCAGCTCACCGTCCCGCGTCGATACGCAGTATTTT.

The CDR3 DNA reads as TGTGCCAGCAGCTCCCACGGGGGGGTGCTTTACGAGCAGTACTTC. Amino acids: CASSSHGGVLYEQYF. The chain is built from TRBV7-2 and TRBJ2-7, with TRBD2 matching 8 bases. The CDR3 runs to 15 residues. In germline, CDR1 is SGHTA, CDR2 FQGNSA. The junction had 9 bases not matched to a gene; V was cut back by 4 bases and J by 4 bases.

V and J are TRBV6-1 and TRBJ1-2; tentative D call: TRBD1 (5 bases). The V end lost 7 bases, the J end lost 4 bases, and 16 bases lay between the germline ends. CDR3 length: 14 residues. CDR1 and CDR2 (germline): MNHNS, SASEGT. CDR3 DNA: TGTGCCAGCACCCCCGCCGGGACTCTCTATGGCTACACCTTC. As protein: CASTPAGTLYGYTF.

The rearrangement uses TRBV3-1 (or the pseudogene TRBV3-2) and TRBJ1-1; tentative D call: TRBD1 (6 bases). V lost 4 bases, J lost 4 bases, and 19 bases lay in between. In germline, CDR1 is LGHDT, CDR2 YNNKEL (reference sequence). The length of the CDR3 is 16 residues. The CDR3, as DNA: TGTGCCAGCAGCCCGCTGGGGGCGCGGATCCGCACTGAAGCTTTCTTT. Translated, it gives CASSPLGARIRTEAFF.

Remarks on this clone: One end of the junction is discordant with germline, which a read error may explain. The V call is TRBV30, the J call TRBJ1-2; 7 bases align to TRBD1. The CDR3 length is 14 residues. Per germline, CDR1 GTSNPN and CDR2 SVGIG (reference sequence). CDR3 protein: CAWSFQTGLDPLHF. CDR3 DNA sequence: TGTGCCTGGAGTTTCCAGACAGGGTTAGATCCTCTTCACTTC.

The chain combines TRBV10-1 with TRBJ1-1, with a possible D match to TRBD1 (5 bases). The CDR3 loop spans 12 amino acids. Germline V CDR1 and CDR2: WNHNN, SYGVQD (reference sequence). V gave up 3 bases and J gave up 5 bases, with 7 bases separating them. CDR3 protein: CASSDRVTEAFF. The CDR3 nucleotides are TGCGCCAGCAGTGACAGGGTTACTGAAGCTTTCTTT.

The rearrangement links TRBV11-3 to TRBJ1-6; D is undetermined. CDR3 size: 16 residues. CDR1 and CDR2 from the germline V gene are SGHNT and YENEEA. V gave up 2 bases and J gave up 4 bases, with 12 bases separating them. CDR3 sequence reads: CASSLSSATYNSPLHF. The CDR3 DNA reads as TGTGCCAGCAGCTTAAGTAGCGCAACTTATAATTCACCCCTCCACTTT.

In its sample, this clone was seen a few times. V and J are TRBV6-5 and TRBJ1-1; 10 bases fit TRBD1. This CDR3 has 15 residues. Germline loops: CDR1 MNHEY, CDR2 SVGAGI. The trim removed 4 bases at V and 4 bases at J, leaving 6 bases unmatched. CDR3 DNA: TGTGCCAGCAGTTCCCGACAGGGGGCGGTCACTGAAGCTTTCTTT. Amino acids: CASSSRQGAVTEAFF.

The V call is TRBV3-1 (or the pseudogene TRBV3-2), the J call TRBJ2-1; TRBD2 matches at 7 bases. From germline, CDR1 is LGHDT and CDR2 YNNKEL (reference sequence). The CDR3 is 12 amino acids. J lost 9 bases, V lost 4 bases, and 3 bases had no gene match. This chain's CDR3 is CASSLERGEQFF. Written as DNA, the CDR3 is TGTGCCAGCAGCCTTGAGCGGGGTGAGCAGTTCTTC.

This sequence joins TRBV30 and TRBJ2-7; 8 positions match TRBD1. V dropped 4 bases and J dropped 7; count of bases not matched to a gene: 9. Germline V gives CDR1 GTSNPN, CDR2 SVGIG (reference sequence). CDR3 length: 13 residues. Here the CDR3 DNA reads TGTGCCTGGACACGCAGGGGGCTAAGAGAGCAGTACTTC. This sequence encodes CAWTRRGLREQYF.

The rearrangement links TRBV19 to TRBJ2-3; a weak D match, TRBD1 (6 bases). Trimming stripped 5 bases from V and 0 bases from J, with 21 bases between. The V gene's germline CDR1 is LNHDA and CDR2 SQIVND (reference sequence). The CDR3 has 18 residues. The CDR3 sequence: CASSARRQAQTSTDTQYF. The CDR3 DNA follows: TGTGCCAGTAGTGCCAGACGACAGGCCCAAACTAGCACAGATACGCAGTATTTT.

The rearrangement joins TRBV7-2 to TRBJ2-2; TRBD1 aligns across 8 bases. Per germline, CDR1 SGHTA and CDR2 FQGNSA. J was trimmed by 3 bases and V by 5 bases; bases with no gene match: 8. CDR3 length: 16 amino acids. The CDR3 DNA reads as TGTGCCAGCAGCCCCACAGGGGGTTTCGACACCGGGGAGCTGTTTTTT. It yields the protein CASSPTGGFDTGELFF. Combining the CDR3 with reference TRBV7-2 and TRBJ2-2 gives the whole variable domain GAGVSQSPSNKVTEKGKDVELRCDPISGHTALYWYRQSLGQGLEFLIYFQGNSAPDKSGLPSDRFSAERTGGSVSTLTIQRTQQEDSAVYLCASSPTGGFDTGELFFGEGSRLTVL.

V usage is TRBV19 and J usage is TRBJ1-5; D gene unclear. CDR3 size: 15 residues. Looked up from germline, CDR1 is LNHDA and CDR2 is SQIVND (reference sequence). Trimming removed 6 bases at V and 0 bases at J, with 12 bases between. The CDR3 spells CASRNTEYSNQPQHF. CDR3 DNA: TGTGCCAGTAGAAACACAGAGTATAGCAATCAGCCCCAGCATTTT.